This TCR beta chain was profiled in a study of cytomegalovirus exposure and HLA in healthy donors. Study-level points and caveats: TCR beta V segments were, for the most part, productive about 87% or about 30% of the time in an earlier analysis. Further analysis was carried out later, and it showed several of the most significant clusters appearing linked to common viral pathogens.

Germline loops: CDR1 SGDLS, CDR2 YYNGEE. The junction had 9 bases not matched to a gene; V was cut back by 4 bases and J by 5 bases. The CDR3 contains 17 residues. Researchers ran the PCR with 60 Vbeta and 13 Jbeta primers. In the authors' workflow: Later, an analysis found about 77 million unique TCR beta chains, and roughly 10 million of these were shared. Measured with immunoSEQ multiplex PCR; TCRdb has only the in-frame clones, and not every one. That table furnishes V, J and clone size, whereas the DNA furnished D and trimming. This table has about 110,000 clones, roughly 73% appearing once. Of note for this clone: Its antigen is unidentified.

The clonotype comes from a man aged 25-45 years in good health and CMV-seronegative. The sample was PBMCs. This sequence joins TRBV9 and TRBJ2-5; 15 bases are a match to TRBD2. CDR3 in amino acids: CASSSWTSGGAGETQYF. As DNA, the CDR3 is TGTGCCAGCAGCTCCTGGACTAGCGGGGGGGCTGGGGAGACCCAGTACTTC.